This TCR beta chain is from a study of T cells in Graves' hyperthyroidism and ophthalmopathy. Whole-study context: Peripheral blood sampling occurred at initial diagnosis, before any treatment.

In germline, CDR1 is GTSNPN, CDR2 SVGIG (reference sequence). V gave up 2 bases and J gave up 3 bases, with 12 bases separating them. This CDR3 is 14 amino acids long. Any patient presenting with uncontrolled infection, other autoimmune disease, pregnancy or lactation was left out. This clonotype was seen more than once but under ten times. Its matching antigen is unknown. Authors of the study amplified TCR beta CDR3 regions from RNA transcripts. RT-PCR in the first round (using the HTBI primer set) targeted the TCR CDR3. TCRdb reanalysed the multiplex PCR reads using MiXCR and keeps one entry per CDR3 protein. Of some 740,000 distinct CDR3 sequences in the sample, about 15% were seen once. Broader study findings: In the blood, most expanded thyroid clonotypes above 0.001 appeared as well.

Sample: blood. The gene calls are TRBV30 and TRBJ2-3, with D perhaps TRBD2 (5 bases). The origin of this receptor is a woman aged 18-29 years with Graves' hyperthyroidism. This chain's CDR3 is CAWSHSGGTDTQYF. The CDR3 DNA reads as TGTGCCTGGAGTCATTCAGGCGGGACAGATACGCAGTATTTT. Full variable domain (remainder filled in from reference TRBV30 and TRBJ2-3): SQTIHQWPATLVQPVGSPLSLECTVEGTSNPNLYWYRQAAGRGLQLLFYSVGIGQISSEVPQNLSASRPQDRQFILSSKKLLLSDSGFYLCAWSHSGGTDTQYFGPGTRLTVL.